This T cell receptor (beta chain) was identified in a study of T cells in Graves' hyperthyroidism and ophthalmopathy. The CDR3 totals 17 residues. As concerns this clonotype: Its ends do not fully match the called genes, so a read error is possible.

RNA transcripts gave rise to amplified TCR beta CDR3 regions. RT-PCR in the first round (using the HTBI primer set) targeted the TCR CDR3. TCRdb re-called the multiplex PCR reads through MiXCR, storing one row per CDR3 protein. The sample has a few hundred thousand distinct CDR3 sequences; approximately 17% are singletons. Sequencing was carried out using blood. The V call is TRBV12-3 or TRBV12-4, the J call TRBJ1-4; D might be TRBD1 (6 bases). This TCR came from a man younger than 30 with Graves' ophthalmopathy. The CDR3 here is CAGSQDVEQGINEKLFF. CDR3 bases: TGTGCCGGCAGCCAAGATGTGGAGCAGGGGATTAATGAAAAACTGTTTTTT.